This T cell receptor (beta chain) is drawn from a study of brain T cells in children with intractable seizures. Measured with immunoSEQ multiplex PCR; TCRdb has only the in-frame clones, and not every one. The sample lists 55,000 to 80,000 clones; about 96% were seen once. V lost 5 bases, J lost 6 bases, and 16 bases lay in between. Germline V CDR1 and CDR2: SGHTA, FQGNSA. This CDR3 has 14 amino acids. This chain uses TRBV7-2 with TRBJ1-2; a weak D match, TRBD1 (6 bases). The sequencing here drew on peripheral blood, taken at surgery. This receptor was obtained from a boy less than two years old with focal cortical dysplasia and intractable seizures. Here the CDR3 DNA reads TGTGCCAGCAGCCATACAGGGTCGGTAGATGGCTACACCTTC. It specifies CASSHTGSVDGYTF.